The TCR beta chain described here comes from a study of T cell clones after liver transplantation. Study in general: Immunosuppression withdrawal was tried within 2 years after liver transplantation in this trial. Post-transplant blood was tracked for graft-donor-reactive T cell clones identified in a pre-transplant mixed lymphocyte reaction. Three of eight recipients were HCV-positive; others had non-autoimmune, non-viral indications.

This table comes from immunoSEQ multiplex PCR, and its TCRdb copy is limited to in-frame clones, with some not included. This table holds around 110,000 clones, about nine tenths found once. V dropped 7 bases and J dropped 5; count of bases not matched to a gene: 7. Looked up from germline, CDR1 is LNHDA and CDR2 is SQIVND (reference sequence). This CDR3 spans 13 amino acids. This chain joins TRBV19 and TRBJ1-2, with 7 bases matching TRBD1. The input for sequencing was CD4+ T cells from blood, taken 12 months after liver transplant. The receptor was isolated from a human patient who received a liver transplant. A share of the T cells may be of graft donor origin. CDR3 nucleotides: TGTGCCAGTACTACAGGGGTTCGGTATGGCTACACCTTC. As protein: CASTTGVRYGYTF. The full variable domain, in which reference TRBV19 and TRBJ1-2 provide the parts outside the CDR3, is DGGITQSPKYLFRKEGQNVTLSCEQNLNHDAMYWYRQDPGQGLRLIYYSQIVNDFQKGDIAEGYSVSREKKESFPLTVTSAQKNPTAFYLCASTTGVRYGYTFGSGTRLTVV.